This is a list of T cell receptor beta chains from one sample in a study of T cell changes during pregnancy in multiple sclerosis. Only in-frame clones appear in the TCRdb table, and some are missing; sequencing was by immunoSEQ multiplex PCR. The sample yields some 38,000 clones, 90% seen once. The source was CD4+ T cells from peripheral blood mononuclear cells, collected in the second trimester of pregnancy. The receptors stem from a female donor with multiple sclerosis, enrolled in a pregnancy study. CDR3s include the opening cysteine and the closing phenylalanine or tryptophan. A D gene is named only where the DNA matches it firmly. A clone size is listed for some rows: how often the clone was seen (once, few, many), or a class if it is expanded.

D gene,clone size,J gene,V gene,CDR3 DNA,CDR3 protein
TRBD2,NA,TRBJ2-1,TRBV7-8,TGTGCCAGCAGCCCCCTCAGAGCACAAGCGGGAGGGCCGCGGAATGAGCAGTTCTTC,CASSPLRAQAGGPRNEQFF
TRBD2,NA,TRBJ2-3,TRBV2,TGTGCCAGCAGCCAGGCCCTAGCGGGAGCGGTACCAGATACGCAGTATTTT,CASSQALAGAVPDTQYF
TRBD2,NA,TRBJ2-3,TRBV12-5,TGTGCTAGTGGTTCTACTAGCGAAGGCAGGGATACGCAGTATTTT,CASGSTSEGRDTQYF
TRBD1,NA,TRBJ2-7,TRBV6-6,TGTGCCAGCAGACCGGGACAGGGGTACTACGAGCAGTACTTC,CASRPGQGYYEQYF
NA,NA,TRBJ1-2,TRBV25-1,TGTGCCAGCAGTAAGGGGCGATTAAACTATGGCTACACCTTC,CASSKGRLNYGYTF
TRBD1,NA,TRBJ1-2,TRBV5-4,TGTGCCAGCAGCTTAGGACAGGGCTTAGCTAACTATGGCTACACCTTC,CASSLGQGLANYGYTF
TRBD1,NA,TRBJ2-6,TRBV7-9,TGTGCCAGCAGCTTATCAGGGGGCGGGGCCAACGTCCTGACTTTC,CASSLSGGGANVLTF
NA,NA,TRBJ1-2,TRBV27,TGTGCCAGCAGTTTCCGGGGGGGCCAAGGCTATGGCTACACCTTC,CASSFRGGQGYGYTF
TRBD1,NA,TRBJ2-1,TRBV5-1,TGCGCCAGCAGCTTGAAAGCGGGACAGGGAGTCTACAATGAGCAGTTCTTC,CASSLKAGQGVYNEQFF
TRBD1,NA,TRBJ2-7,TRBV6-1,TGTGCCAGCATGAACCGGGACAGGGGTTCCTACGAGCAGTACTTC,CASMNRDRGSYEQYF
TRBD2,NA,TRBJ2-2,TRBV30,TGTGCCTGGAGTGTACTACGGGGAGGGACCGGGGAGCTGTTTTTT,CAWSVLRGGTGELFF
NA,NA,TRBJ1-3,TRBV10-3,TGTGCCATAAGAGACAGCTCTGGAAACACCATATATTTT,CAIRDSSGNTIYF
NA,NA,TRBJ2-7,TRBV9,TGTGCCAGCAGCGTAGAGTCAGGAGGTTACGAGCAGTACTTC,CASSVESGGYEQYF
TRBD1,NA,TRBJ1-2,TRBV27,TGTGCCAGCAGTCCCGGACAGGGATTCGTCTATGGCTACACCTTC,CASSPGQGFVYGYTF
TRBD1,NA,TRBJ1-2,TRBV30,TGTGCCTGGACTCGGACAGGAGGCTACACCTTC,CAWTRTGGYTF
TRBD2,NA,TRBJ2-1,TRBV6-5,TGTGCCAGCAGTTCCTTAGCGGGAGGTAACAATGGGCAGTTCTTC,CASSSLAGGNNGQFF
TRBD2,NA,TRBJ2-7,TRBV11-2,TGTGCCAGCAGCTTCCAGACTAGCGGTAAAGCCTACGAGCAGTACTTC,CASSFQTSGKAYEQYF
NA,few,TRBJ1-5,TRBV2,TGTGCCAGCAGCCTGCAGGGGATTAGCAATCAGCCCCAGCATTTT,CASSLQGISNQPQHF
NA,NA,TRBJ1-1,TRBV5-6,TGTGCCAGCAGCGGAGGAACCTGGGGGGTTAACACTGAAGCTTTCTTT,CASSGGTWGVNTEAFF
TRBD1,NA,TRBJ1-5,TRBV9,TGTGCCAGCAGCGAAGTAAAGACAGGGCGGGCTGGTTGCAATCAGCCCCAGCATTTT,CASSEVKTGRAGCNQPQHF
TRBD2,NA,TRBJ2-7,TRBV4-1,TGCGCCAGCAGCCAAGATCTCACTAGCGGGAGCTCGACAGCCTACGAGCAGTACTTC,CASSQDLTSGSSTAYEQYF
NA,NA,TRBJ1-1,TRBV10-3,TGTGCCATCAGTGAACAGGGGAACACTGAAGCTTTCTTT,CAISEQGNTEAFF
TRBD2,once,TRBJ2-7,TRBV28,TGTGCCAGCAGCTATAGCGGGAGTCGTTACGAGCAGTACTTC,CASSYSGSRYEQYF
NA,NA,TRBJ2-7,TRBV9,TGTGCCAGCAGCGTAGCAGTGGGGGCTTACGAGCAGTACTTC,CASSVAVGAYEQYF
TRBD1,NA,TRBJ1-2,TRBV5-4,TGTGCCAGCAGCTTGGCCTGGGGACAGGGGGCTTTGGGCTACACCTTC,CASSLAWGQGALGYTF
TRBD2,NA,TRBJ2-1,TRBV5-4,TGTGCCAGCAGCCCAGGGACTAGCGGGAGGTTACATGAGCAGTTCTTC,CASSPGTSGRLHEQFF
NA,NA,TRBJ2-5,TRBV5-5,TGTGCCAGCAGCTTTCTCCCCCCTCAAGAGACCCAGTACTTC,CASSFLPPQETQYF